A selection of T cell receptor beta chains follows, all from one sample in a study of CD8 T cells in ankylosing spondylitis. TCRdb re-analysed the 5' RACE reads in MiXCR, keeping a single row per CDR3 protein. The sample yields more than 650,000 distinct CDR3 sequences, 10% to 15% seen once. Sequencing was carried out using blood, either unsorted or a sorted T cell fraction (not recorded which). The source of these receptors is a male donor with ankylosing spondylitis. The CDR3 runs from the conserved cysteine through the conserved F or W. Fields, in order: J gene, D gene, V gene, clone size, CDR3 DNA, CDR3 protein. A D gene is named only where the DNA matches it firmly. Size is stated for part of the rows, as once, few or many counts, or as a class when the clone is expanded.

>TRBJ1-4|NA|TRBV29-1|NA
TGCAGCGTTGGAGATAGAGCTAATGAAAAACTGTTTTTT
CSVGDRANEKLFF
>TRBJ1-3|TRBD1|TRBV7-9|few
TGTGCCAGCAAGACAGGGTACTTTGGAAACACCATATATTTT
CASKTGYFGNTIYF
>TRBJ1-2|TRBD1|TRBV10-3|many
TGTGCCATCAGTGAGTCGATCCTGGGACAGGGGAATTTAAAGTATGGCTACACCTTC
CAISESILGQGNLKYGYTF
>TRBJ2-1|NA|TRBV20-1|many
TGCAGTGCTAGGAGGGGGAACAATGAGCAGTTCTTC
CSARRGNNEQFF
>TRBJ2-7|TRBD2|TRBV20-1|few
TGCAGTGCTAGACTCCCGACTAGCGGGGTCGCCGAGCAGTACTTC
CSARLPTSGVAEQYF
>TRBJ2-4|TRBD2|TRBV5-1|NA
TGCGCCAGCAGCTTGGCCTCAGCGGGGATTCAGTACTTC
CASSLASAGIQYF
>TRBJ1-1|TRBD1|TRBV29-1|few
TGCAGCGTAGAGACCGGGACAGAGATTGCCGCGAACACTGAAGCTTTCTTT
CSVETGTEIAANTEAFF
>TRBJ2-2|NA|TRBV10-3|many
TGTGCCATCAGGGGCCTACCCTCGAACACCGGGGAGCTGTTTTTT
CAIRGLPSNTGELFF
>TRBJ2-7|NA|TRBV4-3|NA
TGCGCCAGCAGCCAAGAGCCGGGACCCTACGAGCAGTACTTC
CASSQEPGPYEQYF
>TRBJ2-5|NA|TRBV18|many
TGTGCCAGCAGCCCCGGGAACCAAGAGACCCAGTACTTC
CASSPGNQETQYF
>TRBJ2-5|TRBD1|TRBV3-1|NA
TGTGCCAGCAGCCAACGGGACAGCCGCCGAGAGACCCAGTACTTC
CASSQRDSRRETQYF
>TRBJ2-1|NA|TRBV2|NA
TGTGCCAGCATGGAAGATAGCTCCTACAATGAGCAGTTCTTC
CASMEDSSYNEQFF
>TRBJ1-1|NA|TRBV20-1|NA
TGCAGTGCAGAGTGGGGGAACACTGAAGCTTTCTTT
CSAEWGNTEAFF
>TRBJ2-2|TRBD1|TRBV9|few
TGTGCCAGCAGCCCCTGGACAGGGGGCTTCACCGGGGAGCTGTTTTTT
CASSPWTGGFTGELFF
>TRBJ1-1|NA|TRBV7-2|few
TGTGCCAGCAGCTCCCGGATGGGCACTGAAGCTTTCTTT
CASSSRMGTEAFF
>TRBJ2-1|NA|TRBV7-2|NA
TGTGCCAGCAGCTTAGGCAGGGATGGCGAGCAGTTCTTC
CASSLGRDGEQFF
>TRBJ2-6|NA|TRBV4-1|NA
TGCGCCAGCAGCCAAGAGGGGGGTCCCTCTGGGGCCAACGTCCTGACTTTC
CASSQEGGPSGANVLTF
>TRBJ1-1|NA|TRBV6-2/TRBV6-3|NA
TGTGCCAGCAGTAGACGGAGACAGGCTGCTGAAGCTTTCTTT
CASSRRRQAAEAFF
>TRBJ2-7|TRBD2|TRBV7-2|few
TGTGCCAGCAGCCCTACCGGGGGGGGTCTCGAGCAGTACTTC
CASSPTGGGLEQYF
>TRBJ1-2|NA|TRBV20-1|NA
TGCAGTGCTCGACCGCCCCCGGCCAGCTATGGCTACACCTTC
CSARPPPASYGYTF